The 6 T cell receptor beta chains reported below all come from one sample, sequenced in a study of blood T cell repertoires in COVID-19. Assay: immunoSEQ multiplex PCR; the TCRdb copy retains only in-frame clones and omits some. This table has 200,000 to 300,000 clones, approximately 90% appearing once. The sequenced material came from peripheral blood. The receptor source for this set is a woman between 35 and 50 years old with acute or convalescent COVID-19.

The chain joins TRBV11-2 to TRBJ1-2; TRBD1 agrees at 8 bases. The trim removed 5 bases at V and 4 bases at J, leaving 6 bases unmatched. This CDR3 contains 14 residues. CDR1 SGHAT and CDR2 FQNNGV come from the germline V gene. CDR3 residues: CASSTRQGFYGYTF. The CDR3 DNA is TGTGCCAGCAGCACTCGACAGGGGTTCTATGGCTACACCTTC.

The rearrangement joins TRBV6-4 to TRBJ2-1; 8 bases match TRBD2. Germline loops: CDR1 MRHNA, CDR2 SNTAGT. The ends lost 0 bases at V and 0 bases at J; junction bases unmatched: 10. The CDR3 totals 19 residues. The CDR3 spells CASSDSSGGTLSSYNEQFF. The CDR3 DNA is TGTGCCAGCAGTGACTCGTCGGGGGGGACCCTAAGCTCCTACAATGAGCAGTTCTTC.

This clone has a handful of counts. The V gene is TRBV11-3, the J gene TRBJ2-1; unclear D gene. The CDR3 length is 12 residues. Trimming shortened V by 4 bases and J by 8 bases, and 9 bases separated the two germline ends. Germline lookup yields CDR1 SGHNT and CDR2 YENEEA. Here the CDR3 reads CASSSEAHEQFF. The DNA for the CDR3 is TGTGCCAGCAGCTCAGAAGCACATGAGCAGTTCTTC.

The rearrangement uses TRBV19 and TRBJ1-2; 8 nucleotides agree with TRBD1. The CDR3 spans 14 residues. Germline V gives CDR1 LNHDA, CDR2 SQIVND (reference sequence). The J segment lost 8 bases and the V segment lost 3 bases, leaving 8 bases of the junction unmatched. The CDR3 nucleotides read TGTGCCAGTAGTATCTCGGACAGGGTAGGGGGCTACACCTTC. This encodes CASSISDRVGGYTF. The full variable domain, its missing parts supplied by reference TRBV19 and TRBJ1-2, is DGGITQSPKYLFRKEGQNVTLSCEQNLNHDAMYWYRQDPGQGLRLIYYSQIVNDFQKGDIAEGYSVSREKKESFPLTVTSAQKNPTAFYLCASSISDRVGGYTFGSGTRLTVV.

The chain is built from TRBV3-1 (or the pseudogene TRBV3-2) and TRBJ1-2, with D tentatively TRBD1 (5 bases). V was cut by 1 base and J by 7 bases, with 13 bases left in between. Germline CDR1 is LGHDT and CDR2 is YNNKEL (reference sequence). The CDR3 sequence is 14 residues long. The CDR3: CASSQAQGRSGYTF. The CDR3 DNA follows: TGTGCCAGCAGCCAAGCCCAGGGTCGTAGTGGCTACACCTTC.

The chain links TRBV19 to TRBJ1-5, with no clear D. V dropped 3 bases and J dropped 7 bases, with 10 bases sitting between them. CDR3 size: 13 residues. CDR1 and CDR2 from the germline V gene are LNHDA and SQIVND (reference sequence). CDR3 bases: TGTGCCAGTAGTATGTTGGAGGGACAGCCCCAGCATTTT. Amino acid sequence: CASSMLEGQPQHF.